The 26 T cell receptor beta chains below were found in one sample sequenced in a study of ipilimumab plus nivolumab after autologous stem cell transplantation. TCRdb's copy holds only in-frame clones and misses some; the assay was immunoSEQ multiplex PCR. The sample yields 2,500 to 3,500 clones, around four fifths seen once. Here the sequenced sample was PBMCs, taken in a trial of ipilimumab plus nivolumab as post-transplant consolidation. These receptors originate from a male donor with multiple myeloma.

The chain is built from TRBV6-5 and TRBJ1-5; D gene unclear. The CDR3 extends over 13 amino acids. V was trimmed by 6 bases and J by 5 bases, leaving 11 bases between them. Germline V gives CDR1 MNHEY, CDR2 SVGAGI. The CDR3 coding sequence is TGTGCCAGCAGCCTGAGTTGGGATCAGCCCCAGCATTTT. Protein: CASSLSWDQPQHF.

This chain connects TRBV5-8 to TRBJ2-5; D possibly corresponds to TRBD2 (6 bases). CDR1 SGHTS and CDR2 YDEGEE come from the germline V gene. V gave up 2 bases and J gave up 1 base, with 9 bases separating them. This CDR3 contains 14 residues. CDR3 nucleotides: TGTGCCAGCAGCTTACCCGGGGGCCAAGAGACCCAGTACTTC. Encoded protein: CASSLPGGQETQYF.

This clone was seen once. The CDR3 coding sequence is TGTGCCAGCAGTGACCTAGCGGGGTTCTACAATGAGCAGTTCTTC. Its protein is CASSDLAGFYNEQFF. The chain carries TRBV2 and TRBJ2-1, with 9 bases matching TRBD2. The CDR3 contains 15 residues. Germline CDR1 SNHLY, CDR2 FYNNEI. With 3 bases clipped from V and 3 bases from J, the junction kept 3 bases outside the gene matches.

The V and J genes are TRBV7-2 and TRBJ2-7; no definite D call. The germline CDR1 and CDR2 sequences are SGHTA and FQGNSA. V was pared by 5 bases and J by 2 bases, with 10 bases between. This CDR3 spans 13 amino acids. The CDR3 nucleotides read TGTGCCAGCAGCCCCCCGGGCCCCTACGAGCAGTACTTC. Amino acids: CASSPPGPYEQYF.

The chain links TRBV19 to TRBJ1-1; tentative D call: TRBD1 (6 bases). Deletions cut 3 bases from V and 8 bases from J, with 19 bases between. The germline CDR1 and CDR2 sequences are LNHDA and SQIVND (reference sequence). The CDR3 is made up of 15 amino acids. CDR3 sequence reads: CASSMAGQPFGEAFF. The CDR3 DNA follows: TGTGCCAGTAGTATGGCAGGACAGCCTTTCGGGGAAGCTTTCTTT.

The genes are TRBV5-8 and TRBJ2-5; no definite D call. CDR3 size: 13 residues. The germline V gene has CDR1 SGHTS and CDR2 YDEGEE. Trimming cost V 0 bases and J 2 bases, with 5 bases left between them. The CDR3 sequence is CASSLGDQETQYF. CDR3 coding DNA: TGTGCCAGCAGCTTGGGTGATCAAGAGACCCAGTACTTC.

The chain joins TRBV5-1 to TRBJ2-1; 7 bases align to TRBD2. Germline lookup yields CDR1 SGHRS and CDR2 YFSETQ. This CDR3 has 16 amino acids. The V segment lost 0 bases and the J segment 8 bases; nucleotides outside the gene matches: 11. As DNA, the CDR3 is TGCGCCAGCAGCTTGGGGTACGGGGGGACCCAGGATGAGCAGTTCTTC. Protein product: CASSLGYGGTQDEQFF.

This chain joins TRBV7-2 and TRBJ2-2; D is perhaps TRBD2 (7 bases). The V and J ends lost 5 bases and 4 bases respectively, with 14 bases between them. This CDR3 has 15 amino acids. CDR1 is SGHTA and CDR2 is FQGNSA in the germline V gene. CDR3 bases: TGTGCCAGCAGCCCCGCGGGGGCGCTCACCGGGGAGCTGTTTTTT. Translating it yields CASSPAGALTGELFF. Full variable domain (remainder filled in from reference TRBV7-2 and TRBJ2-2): GAGVSQSPSNKVTEKGKDVELRCDPISGHTALYWYRQSLGQGLEFLIYFQGNSAPDKSGLPSDRFSAERTGGSVSTLTIQRTQQEDSAVYLCASSPAGALTGELFFGEGSRLTVL.

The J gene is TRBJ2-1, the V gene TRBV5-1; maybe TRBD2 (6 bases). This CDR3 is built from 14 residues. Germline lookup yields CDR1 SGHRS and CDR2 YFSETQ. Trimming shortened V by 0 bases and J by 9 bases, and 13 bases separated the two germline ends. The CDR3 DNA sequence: TGCGCCAGCAGCTTGGAGCCGGGGGTCGGTGAGCAGTTCTTC. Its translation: CASSLEPGVGEQFF.

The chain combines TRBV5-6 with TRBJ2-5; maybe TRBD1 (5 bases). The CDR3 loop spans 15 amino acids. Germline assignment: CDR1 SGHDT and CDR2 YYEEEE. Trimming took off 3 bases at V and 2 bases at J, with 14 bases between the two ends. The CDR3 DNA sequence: TGTGCCAGCAGCTCGTTGACGACAGATCAAGAGACCCAGTACTTC. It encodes CASSSLTTDQETQYF.

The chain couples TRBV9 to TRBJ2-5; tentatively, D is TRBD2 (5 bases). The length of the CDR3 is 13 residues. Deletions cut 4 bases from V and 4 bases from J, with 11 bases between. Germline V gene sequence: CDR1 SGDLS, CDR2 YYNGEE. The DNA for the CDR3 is TGTGCCAGCAGCCCTCCAAGCGGAGAGACCCAGTACTTC. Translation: CASSPPSGETQYF.

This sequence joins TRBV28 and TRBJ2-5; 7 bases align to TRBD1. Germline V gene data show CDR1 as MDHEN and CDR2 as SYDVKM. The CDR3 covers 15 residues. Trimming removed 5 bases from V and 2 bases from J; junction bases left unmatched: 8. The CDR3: CASSAGGPFQETQYF. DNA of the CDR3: TGTGCCAGCAGTGCAGGGGGACCTTTTCAAGAGACCCAGTACTTC.

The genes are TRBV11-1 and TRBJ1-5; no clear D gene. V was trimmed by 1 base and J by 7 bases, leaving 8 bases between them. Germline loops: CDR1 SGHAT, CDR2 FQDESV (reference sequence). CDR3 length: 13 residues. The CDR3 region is CASSLGEHQPQHF. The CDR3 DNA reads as TGTGCCAGCAGCTTAGGTGAGCACCAGCCCCAGCATTTT.

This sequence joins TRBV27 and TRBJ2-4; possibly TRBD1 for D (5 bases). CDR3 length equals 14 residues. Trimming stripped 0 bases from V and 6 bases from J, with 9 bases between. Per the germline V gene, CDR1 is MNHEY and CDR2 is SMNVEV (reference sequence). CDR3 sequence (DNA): TGTGCCAGCAGTTTATCTAGGCAGGGAAACATTCAGTACTTC. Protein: CASSLSRQGNIQYF.

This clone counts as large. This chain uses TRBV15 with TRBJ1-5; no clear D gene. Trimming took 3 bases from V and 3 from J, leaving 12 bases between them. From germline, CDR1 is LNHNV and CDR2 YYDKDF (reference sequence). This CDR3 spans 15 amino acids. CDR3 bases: TGTGCCACCAGCAGGGCCGAGCAGCTCAATCAGCCCCAGCATTTT. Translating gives CATSRAEQLNQPQHF.

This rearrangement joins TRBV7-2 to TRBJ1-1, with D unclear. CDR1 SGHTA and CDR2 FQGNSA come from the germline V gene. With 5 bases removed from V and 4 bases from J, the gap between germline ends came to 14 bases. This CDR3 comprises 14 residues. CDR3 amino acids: CASSAGPKATEAFF. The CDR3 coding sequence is TGTGCCAGCAGCGCCGGTCCTAAGGCCACTGAAGCTTTCTTT.

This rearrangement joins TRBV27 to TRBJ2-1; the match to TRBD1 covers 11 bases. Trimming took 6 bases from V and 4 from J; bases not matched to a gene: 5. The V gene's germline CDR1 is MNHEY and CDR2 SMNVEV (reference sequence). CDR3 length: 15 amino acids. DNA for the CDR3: TGTGCCAGCAGCTTCGGGACAGGGGGATACAATGAGCAGTTCTTC. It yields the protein CASSFGTGGYNEQFF.

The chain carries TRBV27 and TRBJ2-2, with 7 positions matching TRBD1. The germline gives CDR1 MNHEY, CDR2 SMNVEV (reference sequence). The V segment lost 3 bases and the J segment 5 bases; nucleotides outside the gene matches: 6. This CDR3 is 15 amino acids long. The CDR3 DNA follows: TGTGCCAGCAGTTTTGACAGGGAAGAGACCGGGGAGCTGTTTTTT. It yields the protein CASSFDREETGELFF.

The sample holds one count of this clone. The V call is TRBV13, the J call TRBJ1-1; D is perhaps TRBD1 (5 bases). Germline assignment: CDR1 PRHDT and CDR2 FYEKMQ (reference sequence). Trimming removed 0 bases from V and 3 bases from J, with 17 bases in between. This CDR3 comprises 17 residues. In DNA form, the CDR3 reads TGTGCCAGCAGCTTAGGCCTCATCAGGGTGGCCGACACTGAAGCTTTCTTT. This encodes CASSLGLIRVADTEAFF.

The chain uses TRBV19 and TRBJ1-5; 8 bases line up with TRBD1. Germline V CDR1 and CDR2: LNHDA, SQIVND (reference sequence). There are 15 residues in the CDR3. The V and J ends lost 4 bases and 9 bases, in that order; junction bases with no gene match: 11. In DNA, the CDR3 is TGTGCCAGTAGTAAGCGACAGGGGAGATTGAGGCCCCAGCATTTT. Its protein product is CASSKRQGRLRPQHF.

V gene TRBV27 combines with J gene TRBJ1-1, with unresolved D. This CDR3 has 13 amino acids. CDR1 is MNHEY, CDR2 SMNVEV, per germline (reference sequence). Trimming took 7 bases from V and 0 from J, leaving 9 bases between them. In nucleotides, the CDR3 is TGTGCCAGCATTGATAGGGTGAACACTGAAGCTTTCTTT. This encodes CASIDRVNTEAFF.

DNA for the CDR3: TGTGCCAGCAGCCAGGACTGGGGCGGCAGCACAGATACGCAGTATTTT. Translation gives CASSQDWGGSTDTQYF. The J gene is TRBJ2-3, the V gene TRBV9; D tentatively reads TRBD1 or TRBD2 (5 bases each). Trimming cost V 4 bases and J 0 bases, with 15 bases left between them. This CDR3 spans 16 amino acids. Germline-derived CDR1 and CDR2 are SGDLS and YYNGEE.

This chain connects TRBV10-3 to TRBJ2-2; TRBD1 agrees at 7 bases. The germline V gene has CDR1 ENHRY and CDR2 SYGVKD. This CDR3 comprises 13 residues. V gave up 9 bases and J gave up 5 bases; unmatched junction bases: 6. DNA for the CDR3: TGTGCCATTTCGACAGGGCTTACCGGGGAGCTGTTTTTT. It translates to CAISTGLTGELFF.

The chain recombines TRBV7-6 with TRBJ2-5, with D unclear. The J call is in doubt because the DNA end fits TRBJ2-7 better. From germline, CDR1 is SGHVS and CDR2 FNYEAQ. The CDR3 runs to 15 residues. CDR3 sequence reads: CASSLEVGSSYEQYF. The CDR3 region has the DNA TGTGCCAGCAGCTTAGAAGTTGGCTCCTCCTACGAGCAGTACTTC.

The CDR3 loop reads CASSLVGRAGANVLTF. The CDR3 DNA sequence: TGTGCCAGCAGCTTAGTAGGGCGGGCTGGGGCCAACGTCCTGACTTTC. The chain links TRBV7-2 to TRBJ2-6; tentatively, D is TRBD2 (5 bases). With 1 base removed from V and 2 bases from J, the gap between germline ends came to 9 bases. The CDR3 runs 16 residues. Germline V gene data show CDR1 as SGHTA and CDR2 as FQGNSA.

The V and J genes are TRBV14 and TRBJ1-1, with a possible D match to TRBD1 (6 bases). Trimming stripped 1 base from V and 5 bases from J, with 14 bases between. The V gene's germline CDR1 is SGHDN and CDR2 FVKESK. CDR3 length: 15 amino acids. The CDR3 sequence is CASSQGMAGETEAFF. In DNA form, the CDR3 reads TGTGCCAGCAGCCAAGGAATGGCAGGGGAAACTGAAGCTTTCTTT.